The table lists the clone carrying this TCR beta chain with a few counts. Its antigen is unidentified. The record originates from a study of T cells in Graves' hyperthyroidism and ophthalmopathy. Whole-study results and caveats: Blood shared most expanded thyroid clonotypes above 0.001.

The diagnoses drew upon clinical symptoms, serum thyroxine and TRAb, thyroid ultrasound and orbital computed tomography. Amplified TCR beta CDR3 regions derived from RNA transcripts. When the TCR CDR3 underwent first-round RT-PCR, the HTBI primer set was used. TCRdb independently ran MiXCR on the multiplex PCR reads; one entry per CDR3 protein. The profile shows more than 450,000 distinct CDR3 sequences, about 20% of them singletons. The sample was blood. This clonotype was sampled from a man between 35 and 55 years old with Graves' ophthalmopathy.

CDR3 DNA sequence: TGTGCCAGCAGTTTTACCCAGACGGGAAGGGTACTTACAGATACGCAGTATTTT. Translating it yields CASSFTQTGRVLTDTQYF. The chain joins TRBV6-2 or TRBV6-3 to TRBJ2-3, with a possible D match to TRBD2 (5 bases). The CDR3 sequence is 18 residues long. Germline V lookup: CDR1 MNHEY, CDR2 SVGEGT. Trimming stripped 4 bases from V and 3 bases from J, with 23 bases between.